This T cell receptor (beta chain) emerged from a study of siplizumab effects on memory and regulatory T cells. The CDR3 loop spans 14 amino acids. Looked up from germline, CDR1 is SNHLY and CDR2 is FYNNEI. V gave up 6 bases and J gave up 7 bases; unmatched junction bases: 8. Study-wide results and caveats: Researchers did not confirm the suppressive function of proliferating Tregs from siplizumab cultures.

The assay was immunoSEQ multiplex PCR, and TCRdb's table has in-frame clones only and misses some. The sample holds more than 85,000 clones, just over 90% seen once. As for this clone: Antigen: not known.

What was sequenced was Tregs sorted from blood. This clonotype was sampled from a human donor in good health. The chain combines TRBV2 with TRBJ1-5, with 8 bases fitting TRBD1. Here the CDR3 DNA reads TGTGCCAGCAGCGAAAGGACAGGGCGCCAGCCCCAGCATTTT. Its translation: CASSERTGRQPQHF.